This T cell receptor (beta chain) was observed in a study of T-cell reconstitution after alpha-beta-depleted transplantation in children. Study-level findings and limits: Most T-cell counts and diversity one year after the transplant came from T cells that were newly produced.

Comment on this clonotype: Its antigen remains unknown.

Germline V gene sequence: CDR1 DFQATT, CDR2 SNEGSKA (reference sequence). The CDR3 is 14 amino acids. The trim removed 3 bases at V and 4 bases at J, leaving 5 bases unmatched. Preparation of the TCRbeta library was carried out with unique molecular identifiers. Each CDR3 protein gets one entry after TCRdb re-called the PCR reads with MiXCR. Of hundreds of thousands of distinct CDR3 sequences in the sample, about 12% were seen once. This TCR was sampled from a girl aged 2 to 10 with congenital amegakaryocytic thrombocytopenia, due to receive a stem cell transplant. Material: PBMCs, obtained before TCRalphabeta/CD19-depleted stem cell transplant. V usage is TRBV20-1 and J usage is TRBJ2-2, with 7 bases that match TRBD2. CDR3 protein: CSASAGVLTGELFF. The CDR3 region has the DNA TGCAGTGCTAGTGCGGGAGTTCTCACCGGGGAGCTGTTTTTT.